The next 18 T cell receptor beta chains were all read from a single sample in a study of technical replicates of blood from several donors. Repertoires were generated with immunoSEQ multiplex PCR, while TCRdb's copy carries only in-frame clones and drops some. The sample carries some 11,000 clones, roughly 94% recorded once. The sample taken for sequencing was PBMCs. Source of these receptors: a human donor in good health.

This sequence joins TRBV2 and TRBJ1-1; 10 bases match TRBD1. The CDR3 totals 12 residues. With V trimmed by 4 bases and J by 8 bases, 1 base remained unmatched. Germline V CDR1 and CDR2: SNHLY, FYNNEI. The CDR3 spells CASSGQGAEAFF. CDR3 in DNA: TGTGCCAGCAGTGGACAGGGGGCCGAAGCTTTCTTT.

V and J are TRBV9 and TRBJ1-2, with D maybe TRBD1 (6 bases). The CDR3 has 15 amino acids. V was shortened by 0 bases and J by 4 bases, with 13 bases between the two germline ends. Germline V CDR1 and CDR2: SGDLS, YYNGEE. CDR3 nucleotides: TGTGCCAGCAGCGTAGCGATCCAGGGGAGCTATGGCTACACCTTC. Encoded protein: CASSVAIQGSYGYTF.

This chain connects TRBV15 to TRBJ1-4; 11 positions match TRBD1. This CDR3 region has 18 residues. Germline lookup yields CDR1 LNHNV and CDR2 YYDKDF (reference sequence). Trimming cost V 3 bases and J 0 bases; bases outside gene matches: 6. As DNA, the CDR3 is TGTGCCACCAGCAGGGGAGGACAGGGGGCTGCAACTAATGAAAAACTGTTTTTT. Translating it yields CATSRGGQGAATNEKLFF. Supplemented by reference TRBV15 and TRBJ1-4, the full variable domain reads DAMVIQNPRYQVTQFGKPVTLSCSQTLNHNVMYWYQQKSSQAPKLLFHYYDKDFNNEADTPDNFQSRRPNTSFCFLDIRSPGLGDTAMYLCATSRGGQGAATNEKLFFGSGTQLSVL.

The chain uses TRBV10-1 and TRBJ2-7; the match to TRBD2 covers 13 bases. Germline V lookup: CDR1 WNHNN, CDR2 SYGVQD (reference sequence). There are 12 residues in the CDR3. V lost 8 bases, J lost 6 bases, and 1 base stayed unmatched. The CDR3 DNA sequence: TGCGCCAGCGGGACTAGCGGGACCGAGCAGTACTTC. Translated, it gives CASGTSGTEQYF.

This chain uses TRBV27 with TRBJ1-4; the match to TRBD1 covers 9 bases. J was trimmed by 6 bases and V by 2 bases; bases with no gene match: 1. The CDR3 has 14 residues. Germline CDR1 MNHEY, CDR2 SMNVEV (reference sequence). CDR3 DNA: TGTGCCAGCAGTTTAGACAGGGGGGATGAAAAACTGTTTTTT. Translated, it gives CASSLDRGDEKLFF.

The gene calls are TRBV27 and TRBJ2-7; 8 bases align to TRBD2. There are 14 residues in the CDR3. Per germline, CDR1 MNHEY and CDR2 SMNVEV (reference sequence). V was pared by 5 bases and J by 1 base, with 4 bases of the junction left unmatched. DNA of the CDR3: TGTGCCAGCAGTCAGACTAGCGAGTCCTACGAGCAGTACTTC. This gives the protein CASSQTSESYEQYF.

The rearrangement joins TRBV30 to TRBJ2-7, with D perhaps TRBD1 (6 bases). The CDR3 loop spans 13 amino acids. V lost 3 bases, J lost 7 bases, and 16 bases lay in between. In germline, CDR1 is GTSNPN, CDR2 SVGIG (reference sequence). CDR3 nucleotides: TGTGCCTGGAGCCGTAGGGGGAGAGGGGAGCAGTACTTC. As protein: CAWSRRGRGEQYF.

The CDR3 protein is CARELYQETQYF. CDR3 coding DNA: TGTGCCCGCGAATTGTACCAAGAGACCCAGTACTTC. The chain uses TRBV2 and TRBJ2-5, with unresolved D. This CDR3 is built from 12 residues. Germline values: CDR1 SNHLY, CDR2 FYNNEI. V lost 11 bases and J 0 bases, leaving 10 bases between the germline ends. Supplemented by reference TRBV2 and TRBJ2-5, the full variable domain reads EPEVTQTPSHQVTQMGQEVILRCVPISNHLYFYWYRQILGQKVEFLVSFYNNEISEKSEIFDDQFSVERPDGSNFTLKIRSTKLEDSAMYFCARELYQETQYFGPGTRLLVL.

This chain joins TRBV5-1 and TRBJ2-1, with D maybe TRBD1 (6 bases). The CDR3 totals 14 residues. Germline V gene sequence: CDR1 SGHRS, CDR2 YFSETQ. V was cut by 5 bases and J by 4 bases, with 13 bases left in between. The CDR3 spells CASSAGQPYNEQFF. Written as DNA, the CDR3 is TGCGCCAGCAGTGCTGGACAGCCGTACAATGAGCAGTTCTTC.

The rearrangement joins TRBV6-1 to TRBJ2-2; weak D call: TRBD2 (6 bases). The CDR3 spans 15 residues. V lost 10 bases and J lost 6, with 21 bases in between. The V gene's germline CDR1 is MNHNS and CDR2 SASEGT. As DNA, the CDR3 is TGTGCCAAGCCCGGGGGACGAAGTAGGTCCGGGGAGCTGTTTTTT. It yields the protein CAKPGGRSRSGELFF.

This sequence joins TRBV27 and TRBJ1-1, with unresolved D. The CDR3 contains 12 residues. Trimming pared 5 bases from V and 4 bases from J, leaving 8 bases between. Germline values: CDR1 MNHEY, CDR2 SMNVEV (reference sequence). The CDR3 bases are TGTGCCAGCAGTCCGGGAGCCACTGAAGCTTTCTTT. Protein sequence: CASSPGATEAFF.

J is TRBJ2-1 and V is TRBV11-2; TRBD2 matches at 11 bases. The germline gives CDR1 SGHAT, CDR2 FQNNGV. CDR3 length equals 13 residues. The junction had 3 bases not matched to a gene; V was cut back by 7 bases and J by 7 bases. In DNA form, the CDR3 reads TGTGCCAGCAAGACTAGCGGGATTAATGAGCAGTTCTTC. Protein: CASKTSGINEQFF.

This clone was counted once. CDR3 loop: CATSGTPRQATNTEAFF. CDR3 in DNA: TGTGCCACCAGCGGAACTCCACGACAGGCTACGAACACTGAAGCTTTCTTT. This sequence joins TRBV15 and TRBJ1-1, with a weak D call TRBD1 (6 bases). Germline loops: CDR1 LNHNV, CDR2 YYDKDF (reference sequence). Trimming took 5 bases from V and 1 from J, leaving 20 bases between them. This CDR3 is built from 17 residues.

The chain couples TRBV13 to TRBJ1-1; the match to TRBD1 covers 10 bases. The CDR3 has 17 residues. V shed 3 bases, J shed 4 bases, and the junction held 11 bases outside the gene matches. CDR1 PRHDT and CDR2 FYEKMQ come from the germline V gene (reference sequence). The CDR3 coding sequence is TGTGCCAGCAGCTTCCGATATAAGGACAGGGGGATCACTGAAGCTTTCTTT. Translating gives CASSFRYKDRGITEAFF.

The DNA for the CDR3 is TGTGCCAGCAGTTCGTCCCAGGGAAGTGGCTACACCTTC. This translates into CASSSSQGSGYTF. This sequence joins TRBV27 and TRBJ1-2; weak D call: TRBD1 (5 bases). The V end lost 4 bases, the J end lost 7 bases, and 13 bases lay between the germline ends. The CDR3 has 13 amino acids. CDR1 is MNHEY, CDR2 SMNVEV, per germline (reference sequence).

V usage is TRBV7-9 and J usage is TRBJ2-1, with D possibly TRBD2 on 5 matching bases. The V gene lost 5 bases and the J gene lost 0 bases, with 14 bases spanning the gap. This CDR3 contains 16 residues. Germline CDR1 and CDR2: SEHNR and FQNEAQ (reference sequence). CDR3 coding DNA: TGTGCCAGCAGCCAGATGGACTGGGCCTCCTACAATGAGCAGTTCTTC. Amino acid sequence: CASSQMDWASYNEQFF. Based on the CDR3 plus reference TRBV7-9 and TRBJ2-1, the full variable domain is DTGVSQNPRHKITKRGQNVTFRCDPISEHNRLYWYRQTLGQGPEFLTYFQNEAQLEKSRLLSDRFSAERPKGSFSTLEIQRTEQGDSAMYLCASSQMDWASYNEQFFGPGTRLTVL.

The chain recombines TRBV29-1 with TRBJ2-7, with D possibly matching TRBD1 (5 bases). V was pared by 2 bases and J by 6 bases, with 20 bases between. The V gene's germline CDR1 is SQVTM and CDR2 ANQGSEA. CDR3 size: 15 residues. The CDR3 DNA is TGCAGCGTTGAAAGGGCCCTTAAAGGGGTGGCCGAGCAGTACTTC. Translation: CSVERALKGVAEQYF.

The rearrangement uses TRBV7-9 and TRBJ2-7; 9 nucleotides match TRBD1. Germline values: CDR1 SEHNR, CDR2 FQNEAQ (reference sequence). The CDR3 has 17 amino acids. V was pared by 5 bases and J by 2 bases, with 13 bases of the junction left unmatched. The CDR3 nucleotides are TGTGCCAGCAGCCCGGGACAGGGACGGGCTATCACCTACGAGCAGTACTTC. It yields the protein CASSPGQGRAITYEQYF.